This TCR beta chain was retrieved from a study of T cells in Graves' hyperthyroidism and ophthalmopathy. For the study at large: Blood was drawn when the patient was first diagnosed and still untreated.

Amplification of TCR beta CDR3 regions used RNA as the template. Carried out on the TCR CDR3, a first-round RT-PCR used the HTBI primer set. TCRdb called the multiplex PCR reads again in MiXCR, with one record for every CDR3 protein. The sample shows about 840,000 distinct CDR3 sequences, roughly 40% of them seen only once. This clonotype appeared many times. The antigen is not known. Study observations and caveats: Separating ophthalmopathy from stable hyperthyroidism was achieved by a 13 V-J model. Before onset, ophthalmopathy was predicted by the model a median roughly six months earlier.

PBMCs were derived from more than 8 ml fresh peripheral blood. This TCR was sampled from a young man with Graves' hyperthyroidism. The sample comprised blood.

DNA for the CDR3: TGTGCCATCAGTGCTAACTATAATTCACCCCTCCACTTT. Its translation: CAISANYNSPLHF. This rearrangement joins TRBV10-3 to TRBJ1-6; D gene ambiguous. The CDR3 contains 13 residues. V dropped 4 bases and J dropped 3 bases, with 4 bases sitting between them. Germline V gene lookup returns CDR1 ENHRY and CDR2 SYGVKD.